The TCR beta chain under discussion was sequenced for a study of blood T cell repertoires in COVID-19. Study information: The samples span acute and convalescent COVID-19 from the United States, Italy and Spain. Nucleic acid was either cDNA or gDNA, and it came from T cells, B-cell-depleted T cells, or PBMCs.

This clone was counted between two and nine times. Under the authors' procedure: Estimation of nucleated cell counts relied on the amplification of reference gene primers. Using immunoSEQ multiplex PCR, the repertoire was profiled, and TCRdb retains in-frame clones only, with some absent. D and trimming were read from the DNA, whereas the V and J calls and clone size are those reported in that table. The data show 55,000 or so clones, roughly four fifths seen once. CDR3 length: 14 amino acids. Germline values: CDR1 LGHNA, CDR2 YSLEER. V lost 5 bases and J 4 bases, leaving 14 bases between the germline ends.

The chain has TRBV4-3 and TRBJ1-1; TRBD1 might be the D (6 bases). Sequenced sample: peripheral blood. The sequence was obtained from a human donor in a cohort sampled during active or convalescent COVID-19. The CDR3: CASSAQGRVTEAFF. Written as DNA, the CDR3 is TGCGCCAGCAGCGCCCAGGGGCGGGTCACTGAAGCTTTCTTT.